A selection of T cell receptor beta chains follows, all from one sample in a study of tumor-infiltrating lymphocytes in primary liver carcinoma. TCRdb reanalysed the multiplex PCR reads using MiXCR and keeps one entry per CDR3 protein. Of fewer than 350,000 distinct CDR3 sequences listed, roughly 61% are singletons. The sequencing input was peripheral blood. The receptors here all came from a man in his forties with primary liver carcinoma and hepatitis B virus infection. The CDR3 runs from the conserved cysteine through the conserved F or W. The D gene is left open where the match is weak. Size is stated for part of the rows, as once, few or many counts, or as a class when the clone is expanded.

V gene: TRBV13
clone size: -
D gene: TRBD2
J gene: TRBJ2-3
CDR3 DNA: TGTGCCAGCAGCTTAGGTGGGAGGGCCTCTCCAGATACGCAGTATTTT
CDR3 protein: CASSLGGRASPDTQYF

V gene: TRBV28
clone size: -
D gene: -
J gene: TRBJ1-2
CDR3 DNA: TGTGCCAGCGAAGAAAGGGGAAGCTATGGCTGCACCTTC
CDR3 protein: CASEERGSYGCTF

V gene: TRBV14
clone size: -
D gene: TRBD1
J gene: TRBJ2-2
CDR3 DNA: TGTGCCAGCAGCCAAGGGACAGGACACACCGGGGAGCTGTTTTTT
CDR3 protein: CASSQGTGHTGELFF

V gene: TRBV5-4
clone size: -
D gene: TRBD2
J gene: TRBJ2-2
CDR3 DNA: TGTGCCAGCAGCTTGGCTAGCGGGAGGATCACCGGGGAGCTGTCTTTT
CDR3 protein: CASSLASGRITGELSF

V gene: TRBV13
clone size: few
D gene: -
J gene: TRBJ2-1
CDR3 DNA: TGTGCCAGCAGCTTGGGCAGGAAGGGTCACAATGAGCAGTTCTTC
CDR3 protein: CASSLGRKGHNEQFF

V gene: TRBV7-2
clone size: -
D gene: -
J gene: TRBJ2-1
CDR3 DNA: TGTGCCAGCAGCCTTCGCTGGGCTAGCGACTACAATGAGCAGTTCTTC
CDR3 protein: CASSLRWASDYNEQFF

V gene: TRBV6-1
clone size: -
D gene: TRBD1
J gene: TRBJ1-5
CDR3 DNA: TGTGCCAGCAGTGTTAGACAGGGGGCGAGAAATCAGCCCCAGCATTTT
CDR3 protein: CASSVRQGARNQPQHF

V gene: TRBV6-6
clone size: many
D gene: -
J gene: TRBJ2-1
CDR3 DNA: TGTGCCAGCAGTGAGAGACCGCGGACTTTTGGAGTTGGTGAGCAGTTCTTC
CDR3 protein: CASSERPRTFGVGEQFF

V gene: TRBV12-5
clone size: few
D gene: -
J gene: TRBJ2-1
CDR3 DNA: TGTGCTAGTGGTCCCGGGTCTCGTGAGCAGTTCTTC
CDR3 protein: CASGPGSREQFF

V gene: TRBV29-1
clone size: many
D gene: -
J gene: TRBJ1-2
CDR3 DNA: TGCAGCGTTGAAGATAAAGGGGACTATGGCTACACCTTC
CDR3 protein: CSVEDKGDYGYTF

V gene: TRBV19
clone size: -
D gene: -
J gene: TRBJ1-5
CDR3 DNA: TGTGCCAGTAGTACCCTAGGGGGGAGCAATCAGCCCCAGCATTTT
CDR3 protein: CASSTLGGSNQPQHF

V gene: TRBV11-2
clone size: -
D gene: TRBD1
J gene: TRBJ2-3
CDR3 DNA: TGTGCCAGCAGCTTAGTAACAGGGGACCGAATCACAGATACGCAGTATTTT
CDR3 protein: CASSLVTGDRITDTQYF

V gene: TRBV11-1
clone size: -
D gene: -
J gene: TRBJ2-7
CDR3 DNA: TGTGCCAGCAGCTCAGGAGACTCTTTCAGCCTCTACGATCAGTACTTC
CDR3 protein: CASSSGDSFSLYDQYF

V gene: TRBV4-1
clone size: once
D gene: -
J gene: TRBJ2-3
CDR3 DNA: TGTTCCAGCAGCCAATTAGACCTCTTTAGCACAGATACGCAGTATTTT
CDR3 protein: CSSSQLDLFSTDTQYF

V gene: TRBV29-1
clone size: many
D gene: TRBD1
J gene: TRBJ2-7
CDR3 DNA: TGCAGCGCCGCCGTTTTACAGGGGGCTGGGGAGCAGTACTTC
CDR3 protein: CSAAVLQGAGEQYF

V gene: TRBV11-2
clone size: -
D gene: TRBD1
J gene: TRBJ2-6
CDR3 DNA: TGTACCAGCGAGAGAGGCAGGGGGCCTGGGGCCAACGTCCTGACTTTC
CDR3 protein: CTSERGRGPGANVLTF